This TCR beta chain was captured by sequencing in a study of T cells in Graves' hyperthyroidism and ophthalmopathy. About the research overall: Prior to any treatment, at the point of initial diagnosis, peripheral blood was collected.

Points from the study as a whole: Researchers found most expanded thyroid clonotypes above 0.001 in blood as well. A model using 13 V-J features told ophthalmopathy apart from stable hyperthyroidism.

Notes on this clonotype: Antigen specificity is unknown.

J lost 6 bases, V lost 1 base, and 9 bases had no gene match. This CDR3 is built from 17 residues. Amplification of TCR beta CDR3 regions used RNA as the template. A first-round RT-PCR of the TCR CDR3 used the HTBI primer set. TCRdb used MiXCR to reprocess the multiplex PCR reads, holding one entry per CDR3 protein. The table has around 300,000 distinct CDR3 sequences, roughly 20% seen once. The sequence was collected from a man in his thirties or forties with Graves' ophthalmopathy. V usage is TRBV12-3 or TRBV12-4 and J usage is TRBJ1-6, with 7 bases that match TRBD1. Sequenced input: blood. The CDR3: CASSLDRQGTGNSPLHF. The CDR3 nucleotides read TGTGCCAGCAGTTTAGACCGACAGGGTACTGGTAATTCACCCCTCCACTTT.